Below, one TCR beta chain is given with its context. This receptor's antigen is unknown. Nothing much larger sits one base from this clone, and base qualities are not available. TCRdb lists the instrument as Illumina HiSeq 1500. TCRdb applied fastp at Q25 and MiXCR to the public reads, then kept only in-frame beta chains. Rows merge per CDR3 protein into single entries with the most common DNA and genes. This sample is represented by around 740,000 distinct CDR3 sequences; approximately 40% of them were singletons. The ten largest account for around 2.8% of the sample. The source of the sample is a study of T cell repertoires in cytomegalovirus infection (dated by TCRdb to the late 2010s). Background on the whole study: Donor HLA type was relevant to the analysis, because carriage of CMV infection together with the matching HLA type was indicated by public TCR beta signatures. On the study overall, not on this receptor specifically: The ex vivo response was dominated by HLA-C-restricted CMV-specific TCR beta clonotypes, and the single most frequent clonotype in two of eight donors was supplied by these HLA-C-restricted clonotypes. Carriers of CMV infection plus the relevant HLA type were discriminated by the cumulative frequency of public TCR beta family members in the study cohort and in an independent roughly 370-donor cohort.

CDR1 LNHDA and CDR2 SQIVND were looked up in the germline V gene (reference sequence). V was cut back by 0 bases and J by 4 bases, leaving a gap of 14 bases between them. The CDR3 contains 16 residues, cysteine and phenylalanine counted. Left in the record is the CDR3 DNA by itself, 48 bases read in frame from the first base. This receptor was obtained from a human donor in good health (CMV status not recorded). Some clones in this sample may be carry-over from other donors' samples. The sequencing sample was made of PBMCs. The chain uses TRBV19 and TRBJ2-3; the D gene is perhaps TRBD2, on 5 matching bases. The DNA sequence reads TGTGCCAGTAGTATAGACGGATTGGAGGCGGCAGATACGCAGTATTTT. Its protein reads: CASSIDGLEAADTQYF.